This TCR beta chain was identified during a study of blood T cells in healthy people across ages. Using a J-beta primer mix together with a sample-barcoded 5' primer, a second PCR was run for about 6 to 12 cycles. MiXCR, applied by TCRdb to the 5' RACE reads, yields one record per CDR3 protein. The repertoire consists of around 670,000 distinct CDR3 sequences, with 25% to 30% occurring once and the leading ten covering approximately 15%. Drawn from each donor were around 10 milliliters of peripheral blood. Input material: blood. The TCR comes from a woman over 75 in good health.

The CDR3 region is CASSLREITEAFF. The CDR3 DNA reads TGCGCCAGCAGCCTGAGGGAAATCACTGAAGCTTTCTTT. The chain joins TRBV4-1 to TRBJ1-1; D gene unclear. The CDR3 covers 13 residues. V shed 4 bases and J shed 4 bases, with 10 bases lying between them. Germline CDR1 MGHRA, CDR2 YSYEKL.